This entry features one TCR beta chain sequence. Its antigen is unknown. The use of a sample-barcoded 5' primer and a J-beta primer mix characterized a second PCR of roughly 7 to 12 cycles. TCRdb analysed the 5' RACE reads with MiXCR anew, one entry per CDR3 protein. The sample carries roughly 700,000 distinct CDR3 sequences, roughly 25% recorded once. These data originate in a study of blood T cells in healthy people across ages. Extracted total RNA amounted to at least 5.5 micrograms for each sample. CDR3 length: 14 residues. V lost 4 bases and J lost 4, with 14 bases in between. Germline V gene sequence: CDR1 SGDLS, CDR2 YYNGEE. Study observations and caveats: Comparison with aged donors showed that long-lived donors had more naive CD4+ cells and higher diversity. From one million sequenced T cells, diversity estimates were lower bounds.

The same data also went into a second study, on T cells of mothers and their children. That source notes: The data showed no persistent microchimeric T cell clones.

The chain links TRBV9 to TRBJ1-2; D perhaps matches TRBD1 (5 bases). The receptor comes from a boy aged 10-17 years in good health. What was sequenced was blood. Here the CDR3 DNA reads TGTGCCAGCAGCCCGTCCGGGGGACCCTATGGCTACACCTTC. Its translation: CASSPSGGPYGYTF.